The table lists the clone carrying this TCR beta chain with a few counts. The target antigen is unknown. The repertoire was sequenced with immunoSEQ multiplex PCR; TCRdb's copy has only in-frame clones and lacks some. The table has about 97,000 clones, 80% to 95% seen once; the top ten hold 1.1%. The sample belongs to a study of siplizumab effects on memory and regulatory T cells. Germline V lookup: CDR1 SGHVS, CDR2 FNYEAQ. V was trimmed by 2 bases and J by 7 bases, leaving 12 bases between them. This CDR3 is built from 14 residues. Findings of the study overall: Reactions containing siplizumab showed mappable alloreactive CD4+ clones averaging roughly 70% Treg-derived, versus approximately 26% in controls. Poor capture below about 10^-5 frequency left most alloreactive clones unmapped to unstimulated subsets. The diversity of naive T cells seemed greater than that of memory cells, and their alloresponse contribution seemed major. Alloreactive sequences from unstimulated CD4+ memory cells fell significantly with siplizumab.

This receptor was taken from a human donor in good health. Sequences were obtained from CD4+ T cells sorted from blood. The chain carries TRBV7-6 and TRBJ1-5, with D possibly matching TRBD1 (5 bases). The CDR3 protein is CASSLSGTGQPQHF. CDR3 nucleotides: TGTGCCAGCAGCTTATCAGGGACGGGGCAGCCCCAGCATTTT. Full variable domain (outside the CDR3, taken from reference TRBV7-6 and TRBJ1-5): GAGVSQSPRYKVTKRGQDVALRCDPISGHVSLYWYRQALGQGPEFLTYFNYEAQQDKSGLPNDRFSAERPEGSISTLTIQRTEQRDSAMYRCASSLSGTGQPQHFGDGTRLSIL.